One TCR beta chain is described in this entry. The data were taken from a study of blood T cell repertoires in COVID-19. TCRdb's table, derived via immunoSEQ multiplex PCR, lists solely in-frame clones and lacks some. This sample carries 250,000 to 300,000 clones, 80% to 90% of them seen once, and the ten largest clones take roughly 10%. The CDR3 has 14 amino acids. Per germline, CDR1 MDHEN and CDR2 SYDVKM. V was pared by 11 bases and J by 4 bases, with 19 bases between. The receptor comes from a woman in her 70s with COVID-19, enrolled during active disease. The V call is TRBV28, the J call TRBJ2-3; D might be TRBD1 (7 bases). Sequenced sample: peripheral blood. CDR3 in amino acids: CALSRGDRSDTQYF. The CDR3 DNA sequence: TGTGCCCTAAGCAGGGGGGACCGTTCAGATACGCAGTATTTT.